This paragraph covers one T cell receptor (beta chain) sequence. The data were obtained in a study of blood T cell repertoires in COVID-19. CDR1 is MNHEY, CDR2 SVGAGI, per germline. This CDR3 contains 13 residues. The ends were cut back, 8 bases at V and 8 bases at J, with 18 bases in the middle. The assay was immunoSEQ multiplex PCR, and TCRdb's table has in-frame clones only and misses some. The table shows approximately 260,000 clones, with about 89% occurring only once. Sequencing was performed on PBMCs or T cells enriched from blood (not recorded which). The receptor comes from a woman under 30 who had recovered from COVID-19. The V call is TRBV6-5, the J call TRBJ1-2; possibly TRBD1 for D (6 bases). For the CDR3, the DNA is TGTGCCAGCTCCTCAAGGGGGGGCGTAGGCTACACCTTC. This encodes CASSSRGGVGYTF.